These T cell receptor beta chains were read from a single sample in a study of response to subunit inactivated influenza vaccine. TCRdb re-called the RT-PCR reads with MiXCR, one entry per CDR3 protein. Of around 600,000 distinct CDR3 sequences listed, about 11% are singletons. Separately, the same data were catalogued under a study of T cells expressing NK-cell markers.

Sequenced material: PBMCs from blood, taken on the day of vaccination. Every receptor here comes from a man aged 50 to 60 who received an inactivated influenza vaccine. The CDR3 runs from the conserved cysteine through the conserved F or W. D genes are given only for firm matches. For some rows the clone size is stated as once, few or many, or as a class when expanded; others skip it.

J: TRBJ1-1; length: 15; size: many; D: -; V: TRBV15; CDR3: CATSRPGQLNTEAFF; DNA: TGTGCCACCAGCAGACCGGGACAATTGAACACTGAAGCTTTCTTT
J: TRBJ2-3; length: 12; size: -; D: -; V: TRBV6-2/TRBV6-3; CDR3: CASSYAQGSQYF; DNA: TGTGCCAGCAGTTACGCGCAGGGTTCGCAGTATTTT
J: TRBJ2-7; length: 15; size: few; D: TRBD1; V: TRBV28; CDR3: CASSTRDSLSYEQYF; DNA: TGTGCCAGCAGTACCCGGGACAGCCTCTCCTACGAGCAGTACTTC
J: TRBJ2-3; length: 14; size: -; D: -; V: TRBV20-1; CDR3: CSASRASSTDTQYF; DNA: TGCAGTGCTAGTAGGGCTAGTTCGACAGATACGCAGTATTTT
J: TRBJ2-7; length: 11; size: -; D: -; V: TRBV7-8; CDR3: CATASEYEQYF; DNA: TGTGCCACCGCCTCAGAGTACGAGCAGTACTTC
J: TRBJ2-1; length: 14; size: few; D: -; V: TRBV5-1; CDR3: CATRLDNSYNEQFF; DNA: TGCGCCACCCGACTAGACAACTCCTACAATGAGCAGTTCTTC
J: TRBJ2-3; length: 11; size: -; D: -; V: TRBV29-1; CDR3: CSVSNWDTQYF; DNA: TGCAGCGTTTCTAACTGGGATACGCAGTATTTT
J: TRBJ2-5; length: 16; size: few; D: -; V: TRBV5-1; CDR3: CASSLGAGGYQETQYF; DNA: TGCGCCAGCAGCTTGGGGGCAGGGGGGTACCAAGAGACCCAGTACTTC
J: TRBJ1-4; length: 16; size: -; D: -; V: TRBV20-1; CDR3: CSARDSLRGADEKLFF; DNA: TGCAGTGCTAGAGATAGTTTGCGGGGGGCGGATGAAAAACTGTTTTTT
J: TRBJ2-5; length: 14; size: many; D: TRBD2; V: TRBV7-2; CDR3: CASSLQSREGTQYF; DNA: TGTGCCAGCAGCTTACAAAGTCGGGAGGGGACCCAGTACTTC
J: TRBJ2-2; length: 16; size: few; D: TRBD1; V: TRBV5-1; CDR3: CASSPKTGGRPGELFF; DNA: TGCGCCAGCAGCCCGAAGACAGGGGGAAGGCCCGGGGAGCTGTTTTTT
J: TRBJ2-3; length: 16; size: few; D: TRBD2; V: TRBV5-1; CDR3: CASTLGTSGASDTQYF; DNA: TGCGCCAGCACCTTGGGGACTAGCGGGGCTTCAGATACGCAGTATTTT
J: TRBJ1-5; length: 13; size: -; D: -; V: TRBV29-1; CDR3: CSVGRERGQPQHF; DNA: TGCAGCGTTGGGCGGGAGAGGGGACAGCCCCAGCATTTT
J: TRBJ1-5; length: 14; size: few; D: -; V: TRBV20-1; CDR3: CSALLLQGNQPQHF; DNA: TGCAGTGCCCTACTCCTTCAAGGCAATCAGCCCCAGCATTTT
J: TRBJ2-7; length: 15; size: -; D: TRBD1; V: TRBV4-1; CDR3: CASSQDQRTGYEQYF; DNA: TGCGCCAGCAGCCAAGATCAGAGGACAGGGTACGAGCAGTACTTC
J: TRBJ2-6; length: 17; size: few; D: -; V: TRBV28; CDR3: CASSFTPGLSGANVLTF; DNA: TGTGCCAGCAGTTTCACCCCGGGACTTTCTGGGGCCAACGTCCTGACTTTC
J: TRBJ2-2; length: 16; size: -; D: -; V: TRBV7-9; CDR3: CASTPVDRGTTGELFF; DNA: TGTGCCAGCACCCCGGTGGATAGGGGAACAACCGGGGAGCTGTTTTTT
J: TRBJ2-3; length: 15; size: few; D: -; V: TRBV20-1; CDR3: CSARGPSVIQDTQYF; DNA: TGCAGTGCTAGAGGGCCTAGCGTCATTCAAGATACGCAGTATTTT
J: TRBJ2-5; length: 15; size: once; D: TRBD1; V: TRBV7-6; CDR3: CASSVSGTGKETQYF; DNA: TGTGCCAGCAGCGTGTCCGGGACAGGGAAGGAGACCCAGTACTTC
J: TRBJ1-1; length: 14; size: -; D: TRBD1; V: TRBV12-3/TRBV12-4; CDR3: CASTGTGGRTEAFF; DNA: TGTGCCAGCACCGGGACAGGGGGAAGGACTGAAGCTTTCTTT
J: TRBJ2-2; length: 14; size: many; D: TRBD1; V: TRBV9; CDR3: CASKRDRDPGELFF; DNA: TGTGCCAGCAAGCGGGACAGGGATCCCGGGGAGCTGTTTTTT
J: TRBJ2-1; length: 14; size: few; D: -; V: TRBV29-1; CDR3: CSVVSLSSYNEQFF; DNA: TGCAGCGTTGTTTCCCTTAGCTCCTACAATGAGCAGTTCTTC
J: TRBJ2-7; length: 13; size: few; D: -; V: TRBV9; CDR3: CASSVGSIHEQYF; DNA: TGTGCCAGCAGCGTAGGGAGTATCCACGAGCAGTACTTC
J: TRBJ1-3; length: 15; size: few; D: -; V: TRBV5-1; CDR3: CASSLDANSGNTIYF; DNA: TGCGCCAGCAGCTTGGATGCCAACTCTGGAAACACCATATATTTT
J: TRBJ2-7; length: 14; size: few; D: -; V: TRBV28; CDR3: CASSFYSGSYEQYF; DNA: TGTGCCAGCAGTTTTTATAGCGGATCCTACGAGCAGTACTTC
J: TRBJ2-7; length: 14; size: few; D: -; V: TRBV6-5; CDR3: CASSSPSGSLEQYF; DNA: TGTGCCAGCAGTTCTCCTTCCGGGAGTCTCGAGCAGTACTTC
J: TRBJ2-5; length: 14; size: many; D: -; V: TRBV12-3/TRBV12-4; CDR3: CASARRDTQETQYF; DNA: TGTGCCAGCGCGAGGCGTGATACACAAGAGACCCAGTACTTC